This record concerns one T cell receptor (beta chain) sequence. The antigen is not known. This specimen comes from a study of beta chain features in type 1 diabetes. Study observations and caveats: Among patients, naive, central memory and Treg TCRB repertoires appeared more similar than among healthy donors. Fewer junction insertions and more nucleotide deletions appeared in type 1 diabetes patients. Researchers report that Type 1 diabetes patients had moderately but significantly shorter TCRB CDR3s across all four CD4+ subsets.

The ends were cut back, 4 bases at V and 4 bases at J, with 13 bases in the middle. The V gene's germline CDR1 is SNHLY and CDR2 FYNNEI. This CDR3 comprises 14 residues. The study reverse transcribed the entire isolated RNA, so it sequenced expressed TCRB transcripts. TCRdb's table, derived via immunoSEQ multiplex PCR, lists solely in-frame clones and lacks some. The sample has some 270,000 clones, approximately 11% seen once; the top ten hold around 0.017%. Sequencing used naive CD4+ T cells from blood. The genes are TRBV2 and TRBJ2-5; a possible D gene is TRBD1 (5 bases). The TCR comes from a man aged 30 to 39 with type 1 diabetes. CDR3 sequence: CASSGVPRAETQYF. The CDR3 DNA reads TGTGCCAGCAGTGGAGTACCCAGGGCAGAGACCCAGTACTTC. The variable domain in full, with the rest retrieved from reference TRBV2 and TRBJ2-5, is EPEVTQTPSHQVTQMGQEVILRCVPISNHLYFYWYRQILGQKVEFLVSFYNNEISEKSEIFDDQFSVERPDGSNFTLKIRSTKLEDSAMYFCASSGVPRAETQYFGPGTRLLVL.